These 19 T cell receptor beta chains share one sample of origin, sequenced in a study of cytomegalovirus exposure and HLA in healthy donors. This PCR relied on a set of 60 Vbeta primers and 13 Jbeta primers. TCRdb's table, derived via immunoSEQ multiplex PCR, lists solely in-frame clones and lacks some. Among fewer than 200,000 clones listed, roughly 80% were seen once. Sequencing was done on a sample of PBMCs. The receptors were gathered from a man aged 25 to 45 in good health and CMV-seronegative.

The CDR3: CASSRRGGRVGETQYF. CDR3 nucleotides: TGTGCCAGTAGTCGGCGGGGGGGCCGAGTTGGAGAGACCCAGTACTTC. The chain carries TRBV19 and TRBJ2-5; 9 positions agree with TRBD2. The CDR3 has 16 amino acids. V shed 5 bases and J 4 bases; nucleotides not matched to a gene: 11. Germline CDR1 reads LNHDA; CDR2 reads SQIVND (reference sequence).

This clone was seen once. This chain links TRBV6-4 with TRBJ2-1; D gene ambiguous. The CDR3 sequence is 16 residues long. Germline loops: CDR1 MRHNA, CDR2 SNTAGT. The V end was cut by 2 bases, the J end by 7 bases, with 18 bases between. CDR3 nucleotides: TGTGCCAGCAGTGACGTCCCCTTTTCTAGGAATAATGAGCAGTTCTTC. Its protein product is CASSDVPFSRNNEQFF.

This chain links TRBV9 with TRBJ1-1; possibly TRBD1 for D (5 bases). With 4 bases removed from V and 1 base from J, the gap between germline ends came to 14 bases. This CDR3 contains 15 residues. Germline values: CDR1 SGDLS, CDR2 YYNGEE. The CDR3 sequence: CASSLYRSGNTEAFF. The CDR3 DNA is TGTGCCAGCAGCTTGTACAGGTCGGGGAACACTGAAGCTTTCTTT.

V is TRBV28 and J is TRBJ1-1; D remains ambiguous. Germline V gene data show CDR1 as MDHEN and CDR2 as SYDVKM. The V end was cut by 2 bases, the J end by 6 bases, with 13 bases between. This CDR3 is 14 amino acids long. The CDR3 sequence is CASSLVGGAAEAFF. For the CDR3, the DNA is TGTGCCAGCAGTTTAGTTGGAGGAGCGGCTGAAGCTTTCTTT.

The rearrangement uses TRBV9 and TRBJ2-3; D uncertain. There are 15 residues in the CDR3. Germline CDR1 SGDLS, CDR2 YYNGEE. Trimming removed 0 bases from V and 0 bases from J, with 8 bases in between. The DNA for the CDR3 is TGTGCCAGCAGCGTAGGAGGATTCAGCACAGATACGCAGTATTTT. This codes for CASSVGGFSTDTQYF.

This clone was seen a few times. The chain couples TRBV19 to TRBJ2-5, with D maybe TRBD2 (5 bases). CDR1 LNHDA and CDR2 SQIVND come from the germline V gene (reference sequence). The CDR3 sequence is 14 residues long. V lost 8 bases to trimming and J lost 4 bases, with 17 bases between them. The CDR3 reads CASSTRVLSETQYF. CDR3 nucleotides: TGTGCCAGTTCCACTAGGGTACTATCAGAGACCCAGTACTTC.

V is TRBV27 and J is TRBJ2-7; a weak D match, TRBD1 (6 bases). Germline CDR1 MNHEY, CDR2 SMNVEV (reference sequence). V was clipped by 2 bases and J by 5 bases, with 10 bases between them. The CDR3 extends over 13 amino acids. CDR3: CASSLGQGNEQYF. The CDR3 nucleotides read TGTGCCAGCAGTTTAGGCCAGGGGAACGAGCAGTACTTC.

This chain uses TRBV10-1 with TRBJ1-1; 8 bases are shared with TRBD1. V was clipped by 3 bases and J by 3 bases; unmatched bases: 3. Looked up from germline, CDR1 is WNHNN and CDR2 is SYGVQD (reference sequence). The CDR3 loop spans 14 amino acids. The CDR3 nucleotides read TGCGCCAGCAGTGATGGGACAGGTCACACTGAAGCTTTCTTT. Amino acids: CASSDGTGHTEAFF.

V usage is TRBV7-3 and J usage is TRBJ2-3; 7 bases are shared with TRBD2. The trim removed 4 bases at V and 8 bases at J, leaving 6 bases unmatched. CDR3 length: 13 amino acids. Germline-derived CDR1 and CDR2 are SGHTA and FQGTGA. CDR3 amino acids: CASSSGSGSTQYF. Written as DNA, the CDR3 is TGTGCCAGCAGCTCGGGTAGCGGGTCTACGCAGTATTTT.

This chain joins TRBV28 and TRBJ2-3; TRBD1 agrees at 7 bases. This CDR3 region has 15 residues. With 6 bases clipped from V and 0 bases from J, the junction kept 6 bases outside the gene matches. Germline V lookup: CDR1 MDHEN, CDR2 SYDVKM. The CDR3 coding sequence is TGTGCCAGCAGCCTGAACAGGGGTAGCACAGATACGCAGTATTTT. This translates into CASSLNRGSTDTQYF.

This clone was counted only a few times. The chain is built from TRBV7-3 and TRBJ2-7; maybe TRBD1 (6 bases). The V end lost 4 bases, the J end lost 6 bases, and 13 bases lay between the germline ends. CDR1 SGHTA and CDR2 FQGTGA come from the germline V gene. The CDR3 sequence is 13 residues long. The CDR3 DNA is TGTGCCAGCAGCTCCCAGGGGCCCCTCGAGCAGTACTTC. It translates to CASSSQGPLEQYF.

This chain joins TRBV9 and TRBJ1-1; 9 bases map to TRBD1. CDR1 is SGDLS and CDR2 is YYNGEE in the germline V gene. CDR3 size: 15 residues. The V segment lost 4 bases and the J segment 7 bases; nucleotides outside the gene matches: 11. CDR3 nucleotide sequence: TGTGCCAGCAGCTCCGGTCTCAGGGACAGGGATGAAGCTTTCTTT. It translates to CASSSGLRDRDEAFF.

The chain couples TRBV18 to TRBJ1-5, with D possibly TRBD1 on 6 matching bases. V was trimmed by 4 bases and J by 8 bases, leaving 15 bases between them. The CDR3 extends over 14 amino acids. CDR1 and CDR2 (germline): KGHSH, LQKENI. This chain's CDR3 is CASSQQGGRKPQHF. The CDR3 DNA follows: TGTGCCAGCTCACAACAGGGTGGAAGAAAGCCCCAGCATTTT.

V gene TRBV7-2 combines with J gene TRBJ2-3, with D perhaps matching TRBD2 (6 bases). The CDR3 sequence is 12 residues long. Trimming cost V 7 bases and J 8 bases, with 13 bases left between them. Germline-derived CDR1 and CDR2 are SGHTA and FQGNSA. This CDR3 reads CASTIGGSTQYF. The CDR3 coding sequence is TGTGCCAGCACTATTGGGGGGTCTACGCAGTATTTT.

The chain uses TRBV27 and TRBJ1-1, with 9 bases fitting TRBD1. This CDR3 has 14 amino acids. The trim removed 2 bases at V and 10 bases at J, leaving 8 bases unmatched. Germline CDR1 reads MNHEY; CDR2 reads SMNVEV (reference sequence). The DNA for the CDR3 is TGTGCCAGCAGTTTAGGGACCCCGGGACAGGGAGCTTTCTTT. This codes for CASSLGTPGQGAFF.

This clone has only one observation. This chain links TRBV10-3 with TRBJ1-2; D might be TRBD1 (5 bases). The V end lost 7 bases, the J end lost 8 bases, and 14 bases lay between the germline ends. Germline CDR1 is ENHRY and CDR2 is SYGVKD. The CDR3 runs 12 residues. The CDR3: CAIKPLQGGYTF. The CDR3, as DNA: TGTGCCATCAAACCGCTCCAGGGAGGCTACACCTTC.

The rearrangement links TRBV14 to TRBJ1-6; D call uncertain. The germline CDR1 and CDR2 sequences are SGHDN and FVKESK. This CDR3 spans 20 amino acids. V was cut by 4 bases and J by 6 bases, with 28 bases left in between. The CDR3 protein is CASSPGGSAAPSIFNSPLHF. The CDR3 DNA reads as TGTGCCAGCAGCCCAGGAGGGTCAGCAGCCCCTTCGATCTTTAATTCACCCCTCCACTTT.

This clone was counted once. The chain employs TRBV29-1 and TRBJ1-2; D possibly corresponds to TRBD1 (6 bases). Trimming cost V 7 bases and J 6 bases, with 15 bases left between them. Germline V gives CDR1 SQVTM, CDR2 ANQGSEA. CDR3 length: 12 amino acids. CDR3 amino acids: CSEGTPGHGYTF. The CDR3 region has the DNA TGCAGCGAAGGGACACCGGGGCATGGCTACACCTTC.

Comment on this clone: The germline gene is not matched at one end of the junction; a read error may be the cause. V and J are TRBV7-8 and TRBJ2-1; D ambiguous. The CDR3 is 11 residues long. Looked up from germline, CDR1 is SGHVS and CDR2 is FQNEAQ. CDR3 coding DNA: TGTGCCAGCAGCTTAGCTTTTTCGAGGCTCTTC. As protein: CASSLAFSRLF. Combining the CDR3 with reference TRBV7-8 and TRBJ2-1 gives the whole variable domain GAGVSQSPRYKVAKRGQDVALRCDPISGHVSLFWYQQALGQGPEFLTYFQNEAQLDKSGLPSDRFFAERPEGSVSTLKIQRTQQEDSAVYLCASSLAFSRLFGPGTRLTVL.